The present T cell receptor beta chain was sequenced within a study of cytomegalovirus exposure and HLA in healthy donors. Germline V CDR1 and CDR2: KGHSH, LQKENI. Trimming pared 1 base from V and 3 bases from J, leaving 10 bases between. The CDR3 loop spans 14 amino acids. The study ran its PCR with 60 Vbeta and 13 Jbeta primers. Sequencing used immunoSEQ multiplex PCR; TCRdb keeps in-frame clones, though not all of them. This sample has fewer than 250,000 clones, with 75% to 80% found just once. Donors showed nominal health when sampled, although they likely had unrecorded immune exposures. The table lists this clone with a few counts.

This TCR derives from a male donor in good health and CMV-seronegative. The chain links TRBV18 to TRBJ2-7; TRBD1 might be the D (5 bases). The sample comprised PBMCs. The CDR3: CASSPRTTYYEQYF. CDR3 nucleotides: TGTGCCAGCTCACCACGGACAACTTACTACGAGCAGTACTTC.